In its sample, the clone carrying this T cell receptor beta chain was seen once. Sequencing was performed with immunoSEQ multiplex PCR; in TCRdb, only in-frame clones are kept and a portion is missing. Here the sample spans about 140,000 clones, approximately 80% being singletons. These data belong to a study of blood T cell repertoires in COVID-19. CDR1 SGHTA and CDR2 FQGTGA come from the germline V gene. CDR3 length: 14 amino acids. The V end was cut by 4 bases, the J end by 6 bases, with 15 bases between. The chain is built from TRBV7-3 and TRBJ2-5, with TRBD2 as a possible D gene (8 bases). The sequence was collected from a woman aged 80 or older with active or convalescent COVID-19. The sample taken for sequencing was peripheral blood. The CDR3 DNA follows: TGTGCCAGCAGCTCGGGAGGGGGCCGGAAGACCCAGTACTTC. Its translation is CASSSGGGRKTQYF. The full variable domain, completed using reference TRBV7-3 and TRBJ2-5, is GAGVSQTPSNKVTEKGKYVELRCDPISGHTALYWYRQSLGQGPEFLIYFQGTGAADDSGLPNDRFFAVRPEGSVSTLKIQRTERGDSAVYLCASSSGGGRKTQYFGPGTRLLVL.